This is a list of T cell receptor beta chains from one sample in a study of neurological immune-mediated disorders. MiXCR was run by TCRdb on the 5' RACE reads, yielding one entry per CDR3 protein. The table lists roughly 75,000 distinct CDR3 sequences, 2% to 3% of them singletons, with roughly 1.2% in the top ten. Material for sequencing was PBMCs. The receptor set was obtained from a woman aged 25 to 39 with multiple sclerosis. CDR3s include the opening cysteine and the closing phenylalanine or tryptophan. D genes are given only for firm matches. Expanded clones are given a class, and other clones once, few, many or no size at all.

TRBJ2-1,TRBV7-2,.,many,TGTGCCAGCAGCTTAGGACCCCCGGAGAGCAATGAGCAGTTCTTC,CASSLGPPESNEQFF
TRBJ1-2,TRBV29-1,TRBD1,many,TGCAGCGTTGAAGCCACAGGGGTTGACTATGGCTACACCTTC,CSVEATGVDYGYTF
TRBJ1-2,TRBV7-8,TRBD1,many,TGTGCCAGCAGCCCCCGACAGGGGGCGAGACTCTATGGCTACACCTTC,CASSPRQGARLYGYTF
TRBJ1-6,TRBV7-6,TRBD1,many,TGTGCCAGCAGCTTAGGGGACAGACCCCTCCACTTT,CASSLGDRPLHF
TRBJ1-5,TRBV7-9,.,many,TGTGCCAGCAGCTTAGTAGATCAGCCCCAGCATTTT,CASSLVDQPQHF
TRBJ1-2,TRBV11-3,.,many,TGTGCCAGCAGCGGGGCTAACTATGGCTACACCTTC,CASSGANYGYTF
TRBJ2-5,TRBV24-1,TRBD1,many,TGTGCCACCAGCGAACCGGGACAGGGAGTGGAGACCCAGTACTTC,CATSEPGQGVETQYF
TRBJ2-7,TRBV10-3,.,many,TGTGCCATGGGGGCGGGACCTGGAAACGAGCAGTACTTC,CAMGAGPGNEQYF
TRBJ2-2,TRBV7-6,TRBD2,many,TGTGCCAGCAGCTTCTTACTAGCGGGAGAGGTTGGCACCGGGGAGCTGTTTTTT,CASSFLLAGEVGTGELFF
TRBJ2-1,TRBV5-1,TRBD2,.,TGCGCCAGCAGCTCCATCCCGGGACTAGCGGGAGGGCTTTCCTACAATGAGCAGTTCTTC,CASSSIPGLAGGLSYNEQFF
TRBJ2-1,TRBV28,.,many,TGTGCCAGCAGTGCCCAACGGACGGTGCCCGGTGAGCAGTTCTTC,CASSAQRTVPGEQFF
TRBJ1-1,TRBV7-9,.,many,TGTGCCAGCAGCTTAATGGTGGGGCTGGACACTGAAGCTTTCTTT,CASSLMVGLDTEAFF
TRBJ1-2,TRBV10-3,.,many,TGTGCCATCCGGACACCCAACTATGGCTACACCTTC,CAIRTPNYGYTF
TRBJ2-1,TRBV20-1,TRBD2,many,TGCAGTGCTAGGAGGCAGCGGGGACTTTTCAATGAGCAGTTCTTC,CSARRQRGLFNEQFF
TRBJ2-7,TRBV28,.,many,TGTGCCAGCAGCTCCGACCGAGGACAGTTCATCTCCTACGAGCAGTACTTC,CASSSDRGQFISYEQYF
TRBJ1-1,TRBV12-3/TRBV12-4,.,many,TGTGCCAGCAGCGGATTTGGGTGGAGGGGCGGGAACACTGAAGCTTTCTTT,CASSGFGWRGGNTEAFF
TRBJ2-5,TRBV18,TRBD1,many,TGTGCCAGCTCTCCTAGGGGGCAGGGGACCCAGTACTTC,CASSPRGQGTQYF
TRBJ2-2,TRBV12-3/TRBV12-4,TRBD2,many,TGTGCCAGCTTGCGGGAGCTCGCCGGGGAGCTGTTTTTT,CASLRELAGELFF
TRBJ2-3,TRBV20-1,.,many,TGCAGTGCCCGAGAGGCGGCCCCTACGCAGTATTTT,CSAREAAPTQYF
TRBJ1-3,TRBV20-1,TRBD1,many,TGCAGTGCCTCCCGGACAGGGATGGGAAACACCATATATTTT,CSASRTGMGNTIYF
TRBJ1-3,TRBV20-1,.,many,TGCAGTGCTAGACCCCGGCGGGCCTCTGGAAACACCATATATTTT,CSARPRRASGNTIYF
TRBJ2-3,TRBV20-1,TRBD2,many,TGCAGTGCTAGGGACATACTAGCGGGGGCCACAGATACGCAGTATTTT,CSARDILAGATDTQYF
TRBJ2-1,TRBV29-1,TRBD2,many,TGCAGCGTCATAGCGGGGGTCTCCTACAATGAGCAGTTCTTC,CSVIAGVSYNEQFF
TRBJ2-1,TRBV20-1,.,.,TGCAGTGCAGGGGGGCGCAATGAGCAGTTCTTC,CSAGGRNEQFF
TRBJ2-7,TRBV20-1,.,many,TGCAGTGCTAGAGAAGGGAGCTTCTCCTACGAGCAGTACTTC,CSAREGSFSYEQYF
TRBJ2-7,TRBV24-1,TRBD1,many,TGTGCCACCAGTGCTACAGGGGCCAACTCCTACGAGCAGTACTTC,CATSATGANSYEQYF
TRBJ2-3,TRBV7-8,.,many,TGTGCCAGCAGTCAAGGGGCTAGAACAGATACGCAGTATTTT,CASSQGARTDTQYF
TRBJ2-1,TRBV7-9,.,many,TGTGCCAGCAGCGCTTCAGGGAGCACCTACAATGAGCAGTTCTTC,CASSASGSTYNEQFF
TRBJ1-2,TRBV5-5,TRBD1,many,TGTGCCAGCAGCCCGGTACAGGGGCAGTATGGCTACACCTTC,CASSPVQGQYGYTF
TRBJ2-7,TRBV5-6,.,many,TGTGCCAGCAGCTTGTACAGCGCCTACGAGCAGTACTTC,CASSLYSAYEQYF
TRBJ1-4,TRBV6-6,.,many,TGTGCCAGCAGTAGGGACTATAATGAAAAACTGTTTTTT,CASSRDYNEKLFF
TRBJ2-1,TRBV20-1,TRBD2,many,TGCAGTGCTAGAGATCGAGCGGGAGTGGCTGTCTCCTACAATGAGCAGTTCTTC,CSARDRAGVAVSYNEQFF
TRBJ1-6,TRBV20-1,.,many,TGCAGTGCTTTCAGGCAACCCGGTTCACCCCTCCACTTT,CSAFRQPGSPLHF
TRBJ2-1,TRBV20-1,TRBD2,many,TGCAGTGCCCAAGACAGGGGAACGACTAGCGGGAGACCTGAGCAGTTCTTC,CSAQDRGTTSGRPEQFF
TRBJ2-1,TRBV2,.,many,TGTGCCAGCAGGGCTAACACGGGCCATGAGCAGTTCTTC,CASRANTGHEQFF
TRBJ2-3,TRBV4-2,TRBD2,many,TGTGCCAGCAGCCAGGGATGGCTGGGGAGGGGACGGGAGTCGCAAGATACGCAGTATTTT,CASSQGWLGRGRESQDTQYF
TRBJ2-3,TRBV10-3,TRBD2,many,TGTGCCATCAGTGGACTAGCGGGGACAGATACGCAGTATTTT,CAISGLAGTDTQYF
TRBJ2-3,TRBV7-9,.,many,TGTGCCAGCAGCTTAAACAGGGGAGGAACAGATACGCAGTATTTT,CASSLNRGGTDTQYF
TRBJ1-2,TRBV20-1,.,many,TGCAGTGCTAGAGATCCTGACCAAGCTAACTATGGCTACACCTTC,CSARDPDQANYGYTF
TRBJ1-1,TRBV5-1,.,many,TGCGCCAGCAGCTCCCGCATGGGGAGGGGGATGAACACTGAAGCTTTCTTT,CASSSRMGRGMNTEAFF